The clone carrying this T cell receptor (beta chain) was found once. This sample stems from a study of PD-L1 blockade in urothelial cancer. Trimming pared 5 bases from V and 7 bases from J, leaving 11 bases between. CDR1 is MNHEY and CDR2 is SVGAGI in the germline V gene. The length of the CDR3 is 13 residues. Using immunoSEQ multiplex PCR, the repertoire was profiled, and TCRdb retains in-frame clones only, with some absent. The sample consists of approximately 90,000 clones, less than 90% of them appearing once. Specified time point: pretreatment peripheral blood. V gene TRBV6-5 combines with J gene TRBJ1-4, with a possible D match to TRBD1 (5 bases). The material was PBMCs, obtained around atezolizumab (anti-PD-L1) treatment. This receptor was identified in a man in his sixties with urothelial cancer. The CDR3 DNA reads TGTGCCAGCAGTGGGGGGGGTGGTGAAAAACTGTTTTTT. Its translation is CASSGGGGEKLFF.